Presented here are 23 T cell receptor beta chains from one specimen sequenced in a study of T cell responses to AZD1222 COVID-19 vaccine. TCRdb keeps only in-frame clones here, not all; method: immunoSEQ multiplex PCR. The profile shows about 180,000 clones, 90% of them singletons. The specimen was peripheral blood, collected on day 0 of AZD1222 vaccination. The source is an adult in good health.

The chain is built from TRBV19 and TRBJ2-2; D is possibly TRBD1 or TRBD2 (6 bases each). V was clipped by 9 bases and J by 4 bases, with 15 bases between them. The CDR3 contains 14 residues. The V gene's germline CDR1 is LNHDA and CDR2 SQIVND (reference sequence). As DNA, the CDR3 is TGTGCCAGCTCGGGGGCAAGGATCACCGGGGAGCTGTTTTTT. The encoded protein is CASSGARITGELFF.

The CDR3 sequence: CATSDFRRGPGNEQFF. The CDR3 nucleotides read TGTGCCACCAGTGATTTTAGGAGGGGGCCGGGGAATGAGCAGTTCTTC. The V call is TRBV24-1, the J call TRBJ2-1; D perhaps matches TRBD1 (7 bases). V was pared by 1 base and J by 7 bases, with 16 bases between. The CDR3 contains 16 residues. CDR1 KGHDR and CDR2 SFDVKD come from the germline V gene.

This rearrangement joins TRBV19 to TRBJ1-5, with TRBD1 matching 10 bases. CDR3 length: 17 amino acids. With V trimmed by 7 bases and J by 4 bases, 13 bases remained unmatched. Germline V CDR1 and CDR2: LNHDA, SQIVND (reference sequence). CDR3 amino acids: CASTTLRDRGGNQPQHF. The CDR3 DNA reads as TGTGCCAGTACCACACTCCGGGACAGGGGCGGTAATCAGCCCCAGCATTTT.

This chain connects TRBV19 to TRBJ2-7; D is possibly TRBD2 (6 bases). The CDR3 is 14 amino acids. Trimming pared 7 bases from V and 1 base from J, leaving 14 bases between. CDR1 and CDR2 (germline): LNHDA, SQIVND (reference sequence). CDR3 loop: CASTVGGNSYEQYF. Here the CDR3 DNA reads TGTGCCAGTACGGTCGGGGGAAATTCCTACGAGCAGTACTTC.

The chain recombines TRBV9 with TRBJ2-3; D is perhaps TRBD2 (6 bases). V shed 0 bases and J shed 2 bases, with 10 bases lying between them. CDR1 is SGDLS and CDR2 is YYNGEE in the germline V gene. The CDR3 is 15 residues long. The DNA for the CDR3 is TGTGCCAGCAGCGTAGGGGGGAGGAACACAGATACGCAGTATTTT. Translating it yields CASSVGGRNTDTQYF.

The rearrangement joins TRBV6-2 or TRBV6-3 to TRBJ1-2, with D uncertain. This CDR3 has 13 residues. Trimming took off 2 bases at V and 2 bases at J, with 6 bases between the two ends. Germline V gene data show CDR1 as MNHEY and CDR2 as SVGEGT. CDR3 sequence: CASSYGQNYGYTF. DNA for the CDR3: TGTGCCAGCAGTTACGGTCAGAACTATGGCTACACCTTC.

This clone was seen a single time. The V gene is TRBV5-1, the J gene TRBJ1-2; D gene ambiguous. CDR3 length equals 15 residues. V lost 4 bases to trimming and J lost 0 bases, with 13 bases between them. CDR1 is SGHRS, CDR2 YFSETQ, per germline. The CDR3: CASSPEGNPNYGYTF. CDR3 DNA sequence: TGCGCCAGCAGCCCGGAAGGGAATCCTAACTATGGCTACACCTTC.

The rearrangement uses TRBV6-6 and TRBJ1-2, with 7 bases identical to TRBD1. With 10 bases clipped from V and 0 bases from J, the junction kept 5 bases outside the gene matches. This CDR3 is built from 13 residues. Looked up from germline, CDR1 is MNHNY and CDR2 is SVGAGI (reference sequence). The chain's CDR3 is CATGGRSNYGYTF. CDR3 bases: TGTGCCACAGGGGGGAGATCTAACTATGGCTACACCTTC.

The chain carries TRBV6-5 and TRBJ1-6; TRBD1 matches at 8 bases. The germline V gene encodes CDR1 MNHEY and CDR2 SVGAGI. The ends lost 6 bases at V and 14 bases at J; junction bases unmatched: 12. The CDR3 length is 14 residues. The CDR3 is CASRTDRGLGSLHF. CDR3 sequence (DNA): TGTGCCAGCAGAACTGACAGGGGCCTAGGTTCCCTCCACTTT.

V is TRBV28 and J is TRBJ2-7, with 8 nucleotides matching TRBD1. There are 14 residues in the CDR3. CDR1 and CDR2 from the germline V gene are MDHEN and SYDVKM. The V segment lost 6 bases and the J segment 2 bases; nucleotides outside the gene matches: 6. The CDR3 loop is CASRDRGRAYEQYF. The CDR3 coding sequence is TGTGCCAGCAGAGACAGGGGTCGAGCCTACGAGCAGTACTTC.

This rearrangement joins TRBV6-6 to TRBJ1-3; D possibly corresponds to TRBD1 (5 bases). CDR3 size: 14 residues. V was cut by 8 bases and J by 4 bases, with 15 bases left in between. Germline V CDR1 and CDR2: MNHNY, SVGAGI (reference sequence). CDR3 residues: CASGSGTVGNTIYF. CDR3 bases: TGTGCCAGCGGTTCCGGGACGGTAGGAAACACCATATATTTT.

This clone showed up just once. The gene calls are TRBV28 and TRBJ1-1, with TRBD1 identical over 7 bases. With 6 bases clipped from V and 1 base from J, the junction kept 5 bases outside the gene matches. The length of the CDR3 is 14 residues. Looked up from germline, CDR1 is MDHEN and CDR2 is SYDVKM. CDR3 protein: CASRAGTANTEAFF. The CDR3 DNA follows: TGTGCCAGCAGAGCCGGGACAGCGAACACTGAAGCTTTCTTT. Full variable domain (outside the CDR3, taken from reference TRBV28 and TRBJ1-1): DVKVTQSSRYLVKRTGEKVFLECVQDMDHENMFWYRQDPGLGLRLIYFSYDVKMKEKGDIPEGYSVSREKKERFSLILESASTNQTSMYLCASRAGTANTEAFFGQGTRLTVV.

This clone was seen a few times. The chain links TRBV28 to TRBJ2-2, with D uncertain. The CDR3 covers 16 residues. Between the trimmed V and J ends, which lost 3 bases and 2 bases, there was a span of 13 bases. The germline V gene has CDR1 MDHEN and CDR2 SYDVKM. CDR3 residues: CASSLRVEPNTGELFF. The CDR3 DNA reads TGTGCCAGCAGTTTGAGAGTTGAACCCAACACCGGGGAGCTGTTTTTT. The full variable domain, rest sourced from reference TRBV28 and TRBJ2-2, is DVKVTQSSRYLVKRTGEKVFLECVQDMDHENMFWYRQDPGLGLRLIYFSYDVKMKEKGDIPEGYSVSREKKERFSLILESASTNQTSMYLCASSLRVEPNTGELFFGEGSRLTVL.

This clone showed up just once. The chain couples TRBV24-1 to TRBJ2-3; D tentatively reads TRBD1 or TRBD2 (6 bases each). The V end lost 9 bases, the J end lost 4 bases, and 13 bases lay between the germline ends. Per germline, CDR1 KGHDR and CDR2 SFDVKD. CDR3 length equals 13 residues. This CDR3 reads CATGGRKADTQYF. CDR3 sequence (DNA): TGTGCCACCGGGGGGCGTAAGGCAGATACGCAGTATTTT.

This clone was observed a few times. The chain uses TRBV12-2 and TRBJ1-2; the tabulated D call, TRBD1, remains unverified against the DNA. TRBV12-2 is designated a pseudogene. The CDR3 contains 16 residues. In DNA form, the CDR3 reads TGTGCAAGTCGCTTCTTAAGGGACAGGGAAGGCTGTGGCTACACCTTC. The encoded protein is CASRFLRDREGCGYTF.

DNA of the CDR3: TGTGCCAGCAGTCTCAAAGAGACCCAGTACTTC. It yields the protein CASSLKETQYF. The V gene is TRBV6-5, the J gene TRBJ2-5; no clear D. CDR1 and CDR2 (germline): MNHEY, SVGAGI. The CDR3 totals 11 residues. The V and J ends lost 5 bases and 3 bases respectively, with 4 bases between them.

The V and J genes are TRBV5-1 and TRBJ2-5; D assignment may be TRBD1 or TRBD2 (6 bases each). Germline V lookup: CDR1 SGHRS, CDR2 YFSETQ. This CDR3 is 17 amino acids long. V dropped 4 bases and J dropped 5 bases, with 24 bases sitting between them. The CDR3 protein is CASSRPVTTGRGETQYF. DNA of the CDR3: TGCGCCAGCAGCCGCCCCGTCACGACAGGACGGGGGGAGACCCAGTACTTC.

CDR3 sequence reads: CASSLGAQETQYF. For the CDR3, the DNA is TGTGCCAGCAGCTTAGGGGCGCAAGAGACCCAGTACTTC. The chain uses TRBV7-2 and TRBJ2-5; D is undetermined. The CDR3 has 13 residues. V was clipped by 1 base and J by 2 bases, with 5 bases between them. Germline-derived CDR1 and CDR2 are SGHTA and FQGNSA.

The chain recombines TRBV10-3 with TRBJ2-3; 7 nucleotides align to TRBD2. The germline V gene has CDR1 ENHRY and CDR2 SYGVKD. The CDR3 is 13 residues long. With V trimmed by 9 bases and J by 2 bases, 5 bases remained unmatched. CDR3 coding DNA: TGTGCCATAGCGGGGAGGATCACAGATACGCAGTATTTT. The encoded protein is CAIAGRITDTQYF.

V usage is TRBV5-1 and J usage is TRBJ2-7, with D possibly matching TRBD1 (7 bases). Germline values: CDR1 SGHRS, CDR2 YFSETQ. V shed 5 bases and J shed 0 bases, with 12 bases lying between them. The CDR3 is made up of 14 amino acids. CDR3 in amino acids: CASRWQGGSYEQYF. DNA of the CDR3: TGCGCCAGCAGGTGGCAGGGGGGCTCCTACGAGCAGTACTTC.

The genes are TRBV3-1 (or the pseudogene TRBV3-2) and TRBJ1-1; weak D call: TRBD1 (5 bases). V lost 5 bases, J lost 9 bases, and 13 bases lay in between. CDR3 length: 12 amino acids. Germline-derived CDR1 and CDR2 are LGHDT and YNNKEL (reference sequence). CDR3: CASSYQGQQAFF. In DNA form, the CDR3 reads TGTGCCAGCAGCTACCAGGGCCAACAAGCTTTCTTT.

Only one count was recorded for this clone. The chain combines TRBV12-3 or TRBV12-4 with TRBJ2-2, with D possibly being TRBD1 (6 bases). There are 13 residues in the CDR3. With 8 bases removed from V and 4 bases from J, the gap between germline ends came to 11 bases. The CDR3 reads CASSRGGTGELFF. The CDR3, as DNA: TGTGCCAGCTCTCGAGGGGGCACCGGGGAGCTGTTTTTT.

This chain joins TRBV19 and TRBJ1-1; 9 bases align to TRBD1. Looked up from germline, CDR1 is LNHDA and CDR2 is SQIVND (reference sequence). The V segment lost 9 bases and the J segment 5 bases; nucleotides outside the gene matches: 4. There are 12 residues in the CDR3. The CDR3 sequence is CASRGQGTEAFF. The CDR3, as DNA: TGTGCCAGCCGAGGACAGGGGACTGAAGCTTTCTTT.